A single sample gave rise to the 18 T cell receptor beta chains below, sequenced in a study of T cell repertoires in cytomegalovirus infection. No antigen has been identified for these receptors. TCRdb reprocessed the reads with MiXCR, giving one entry per CDR3 protein. The sample yields 650,000 to 900,000 distinct CDR3 sequences, about 29% seen once. This specimen was cultured CD8+ T cells from PBMCs, taken from culture after CMV antigen stimulation. The source of these receptors is a human donor in good health (CMV status not recorded). Some clones in this sample may be carry-over from other donors' samples.

This clonotype showed up many times. As DNA, the CDR3 is TGTGCCAGCAGCTTAGAGGAAAGCCAGGGGCTTTCCTCCTACGAGCAGTACTTC. Protein product: CASSLEESQGLSSYEQYF. This chain uses TRBV7-6 with TRBJ2-7, with D perhaps matching TRBD1 (6 bases). The CDR3 is 18 residues long. CDR1 is SGHVS, CDR2 FNYEAQ, per germline. Trimming left V 1 base short and J 0 bases short, with 19 bases between. Looking up the rest from reference TRBV7-6 and TRBJ2-7 gives the full variable domain: GAGVSQSPRYKVTKRGQDVALRCDPISGHVSLYWYRQALGQGPEFLTYFNYEAQQDKSGLPNDRFSAERPEGSISTLTIQRTEQRDSAMYRCASSLEESQGLSSYEQYFGPGTRLTVT.

J is TRBJ1-2 and V is TRBV19; a possible D gene is TRBD1 (5 bases). Trimming shortened V by 5 bases and J by 1 base, and 11 bases separated the two germline ends. The CDR3 loop spans 14 amino acids. Germline CDR1 is LNHDA and CDR2 is SQIVND (reference sequence). The CDR3 region is CASSSLDINYGYTF. The CDR3 DNA sequence: TGTGCCAGTAGTTCCCTGGACATTAACTATGGCTACACCTTC.

This clonotype was counted between two and nine times. The chain uses TRBV12-3 or TRBV12-4 and TRBJ1-1; no clear D gene. V was trimmed by 5 bases and J by 2 bases, leaving 21 bases between them. This CDR3 has 17 amino acids. The CDR3 protein is CASSPSQPRGSNTEAFF. The CDR3 bases are TGTGCCAGCAGTCCTTCCCAACCCCGAGGCAGTAACACTGAAGCTTTCTTT.

A few counts support this clonotype. The gene calls are TRBV20-1 and TRBJ2-2, with a weak D call TRBD1 (6 bases). V lost 5 bases and J 4 bases, leaving 11 bases between the germline ends. In germline, CDR1 is DFQATT, CDR2 SNEGSKA (reference sequence). There are 13 residues in the CDR3. The CDR3 bases are TGCAGTGCTTGGACAGATTTCACCGGGGAGCTGTTTTTT. This translates into CSAWTDFTGELFF.

This clonotype has only a few counts. This rearrangement joins TRBV27 to TRBJ2-7; 7 nucleotides match TRBD2. The CDR3 consists of 16 residues. V trimming: 7 bases; J trimming: 3 bases; junction bases outside the gene matches: 15. CDR1 and CDR2 from the germline V gene are MNHEY and SMNVEV (reference sequence). The CDR3 region is CASTHSAGGRGYEQYF. CDR3 bases: TGTGCCAGCACCCATTCGGCGGGTGGGAGGGGCTACGAGCAGTACTTC.

This clonotype showed up just a few times. The V gene is TRBV2, the J gene TRBJ1-1; D is possibly TRBD1 (5 bases). This CDR3 contains 13 residues. The ends were cut back, 7 bases at V and 7 bases at J, with 16 bases in the middle. The germline V gene has CDR1 SNHLY and CDR2 FYNNEI. The DNA for the CDR3 is TGTGCCAGCACTCCTAGGGGTGGCTTTGAAGCTTTCTTT. Encoded protein: CASTPRGGFEAFF.

The J gene is TRBJ2-1, the V gene TRBV5-1, with 10 bases lining up with TRBD1. Per germline, CDR1 SGHRS and CDR2 YFSETQ. V dropped 4 bases and J dropped 8; count of bases not matched to a gene: 12. This CDR3 spans 16 amino acids. The CDR3 region has the DNA TGCGCCAGCAGCAGGAGGGATGGGACAGGGGAGGATGAGCAGTTCTTC. It encodes CASSRRDGTGEDEQFF.

There are a few counts of this clonotype. V and J are TRBV27 and TRBJ1-1; the D gene is possibly TRBD1 (5 bases). Germline V gives CDR1 MNHEY, CDR2 SMNVEV (reference sequence). CDR3 length: 16 residues. V lost 4 bases and J 0 bases, leaving 15 bases between the germline ends. The CDR3 bases are TGTGCCAGCAGTTCTCAACGGGGGGGATTGAACACTGAAGCTTTCTTT. It encodes CASSSQRGGLNTEAFF.

The CDR3 DNA reads TGTGCCAGCAGACTTACAGGGGGATTTTCACCCCTCCACTTT. Its protein is CASRLTGGFSPLHF. The chain carries TRBV6-2 or TRBV6-3 and TRBJ1-6; 8 bases align to TRBD1. CDR3 length equals 14 residues. V was pared by 6 bases and J by 9 bases, with 7 bases of the junction left unmatched. Per the germline V gene, CDR1 is MNHEY and CDR2 is SVGEGT.

This clonotype was seen only a few times. The chain has TRBV3-1 and TRBJ2-5, with TRBD2 matching 12 bases. Germline V lookup: CDR1 LGHDT, CDR2 YNNKEL (reference sequence). The J segment lost 3 bases and the V segment lost 4 bases, leaving 6 bases of the junction unmatched. The CDR3 has 16 amino acids. The CDR3 DNA reads as TGTGCCAGCAGCCTAGGACTAGCGGGGAACAAAGAGACCCAGTACTTC. Protein sequence: CASSLGLAGNKETQYF.

This clonotype was seen ten or more times. The J gene is TRBJ2-1, the V gene TRBV12-3 or TRBV12-4, with a possible D match to TRBD1 (5 bases). V lost 5 bases and J lost 0, with 5 bases in between. The CDR3 length is 13 residues. The CDR3 here is CASSDSSYNEQFF. In DNA form, the CDR3 reads TGTGCCAGCAGTGACAGCTCCTACAATGAGCAGTTCTTC.

This clonotype came up a few times. The CDR3 coding sequence is TGTGCCAGCAGTCCCCCGGACCCGTTTGGCTACACCTTC. Translation: CASSPPDPFGYTF. The V gene is TRBV27, the J gene TRBJ1-2; unclear D gene. Germline CDR1 reads MNHEY; CDR2 reads SMNVEV (reference sequence). V gave up 5 bases and J gave up 7 bases, with 14 bases separating them. The CDR3 runs 13 residues.

This chain joins TRBV15 and TRBJ2-1, with 8 nucleotides matching TRBD2. V gave up 1 base and J gave up 0 bases; unmatched junction bases: 5. This CDR3 is 17 amino acids long. Germline V CDR1 and CDR2: LNHNV, YYDKDF (reference sequence). The DNA of the CDR3 is TGTGCCACCAGCAGAGTCAGCGGGGGCCTCTCCTACAATGAGCAGTTCTTC. Its protein is CATSRVSGGLSYNEQFF.

The CDR3: CASSHYLSVELFF. CDR3 DNA sequence: TGCGCCAGCAGCCATTACCTTAGTGTGGAGCTGTTTTTT. The chain links TRBV4-1 to TRBJ2-2; no definite D call. V lost 3 bases and J 10 bases, leaving 12 bases between the germline ends. This CDR3 is built from 13 residues. Looked up from germline, CDR1 is MGHRA and CDR2 is YSYEKL.

This chain joins TRBV5-4 and TRBJ1-1; a weak D match, TRBD1 (5 bases). The CDR3 is 15 residues long. Germline V gene sequence: CDR1 SGHNT, CDR2 YYREEE (reference sequence). Trimming stripped 3 bases from V and 1 base from J, with 13 bases between. The CDR3: CASSSAATENTEAFF. CDR3 sequence (DNA): TGTGCCAGCAGCTCGGCGGCGACAGAGAACACTGAAGCTTTCTTT.

This clonotype was counted a few times. The J gene is TRBJ2-3, the V gene TRBV4-2, with 9 positions matching TRBD1. J gave up 6 bases and V 3 bases, and 16 bases lay outside the gene matches. CDR3 length equals 18 residues. The V gene's germline CDR1 is LGHNA and CDR2 YNFKEQ. DNA of the CDR3: TGTGCCAGCAGCCAGGAGCCGGGACAGGGAAATTTCGTGGATACGCAGTATTTT. It translates to CASSQEPGQGNFVDTQYF.

The gene calls are TRBV6-2 or TRBV6-3 and TRBJ2-7, with D maybe TRBD1 (5 bases). This CDR3 spans 14 amino acids. Germline loops: CDR1 MNHEY, CDR2 SVGEGT. The V gene lost 4 bases and the J gene lost 2 bases, with 12 bases spanning the gap. The CDR3 spells CASSSFDRPYEQYV. As DNA, the CDR3 is TGTGCCAGCAGTTCCTTTGACAGACCCTACGAGCAGTACGTC.

Many counts were recorded for this clonotype. V usage is TRBV7-6 and J usage is TRBJ2-5, with TRBD2 matching 7 bases. Trimming cost V 3 bases and J 2 bases; bases outside gene matches: 3. CDR3 length: 14 amino acids. The germline gives CDR1 SGHVS, CDR2 FNYEAQ. CDR3: CASSFGGRQETQYF. The CDR3 coding sequence is TGTGCCAGCAGCTTCGGGGGGAGGCAAGAGACCCAGTACTTC. Full variable domain (remainder filled in from reference TRBV7-6 and TRBJ2-5): GAGVSQSPRYKVTKRGQDVALRCDPISGHVSLYWYRQALGQGPEFLTYFNYEAQQDKSGLPNDRFSAERPEGSISTLTIQRTEQRDSAMYRCASSFGGRQETQYFGPGTRLLVL.